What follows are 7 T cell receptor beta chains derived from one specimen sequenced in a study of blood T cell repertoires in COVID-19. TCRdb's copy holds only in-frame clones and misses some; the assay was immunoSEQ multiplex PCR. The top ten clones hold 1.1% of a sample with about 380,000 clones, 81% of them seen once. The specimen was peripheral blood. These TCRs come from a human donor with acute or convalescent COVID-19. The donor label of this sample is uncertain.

The CDR3 region has the DNA TGTGCCATCAGCTGGACAACCTCTGGAAACACCATATATTTT. This translates into CAISWTTSGNTIYF. The gene calls are TRBV10-3 and TRBJ1-3; D possibly corresponds to TRBD1 (5 bases). Trimming left V 6 bases short and J 0 bases short, with 9 bases between. The length of the CDR3 is 14 residues. Germline-derived CDR1 and CDR2 are ENHRY and SYGVKD.

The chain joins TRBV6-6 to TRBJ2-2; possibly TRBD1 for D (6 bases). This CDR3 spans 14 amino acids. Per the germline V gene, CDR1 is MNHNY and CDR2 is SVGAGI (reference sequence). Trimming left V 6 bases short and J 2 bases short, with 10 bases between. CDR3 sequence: CASRPRGNTGELFF. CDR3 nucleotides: TGTGCCAGCAGGCCCAGGGGAAACACCGGGGAGCTGTTTTTT.

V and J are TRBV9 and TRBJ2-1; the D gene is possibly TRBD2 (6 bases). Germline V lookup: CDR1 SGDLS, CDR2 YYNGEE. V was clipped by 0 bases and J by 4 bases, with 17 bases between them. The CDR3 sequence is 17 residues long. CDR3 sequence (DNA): TGTGCCAGCAGCGTAGAAGGTAATAGCGGACAATACAATGAGCAGTTCTTC. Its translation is CASSVEGNSGQYNEQFF.

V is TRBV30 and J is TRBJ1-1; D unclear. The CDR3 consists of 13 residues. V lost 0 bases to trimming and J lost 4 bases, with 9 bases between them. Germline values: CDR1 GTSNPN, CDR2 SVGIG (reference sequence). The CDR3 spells CAWSVGWSTEAFF. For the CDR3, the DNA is TGTGCCTGGAGTGTAGGTTGGAGCACTGAAGCTTTCTTT.

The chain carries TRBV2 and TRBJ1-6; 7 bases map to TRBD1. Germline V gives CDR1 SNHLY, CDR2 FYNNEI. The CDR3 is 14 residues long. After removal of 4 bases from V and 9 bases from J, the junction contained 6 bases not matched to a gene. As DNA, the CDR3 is TGTGCCAGCAGTGGGGGACAGAGTCTTTCACCCCTCCACTTT. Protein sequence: CASSGGQSLSPLHF. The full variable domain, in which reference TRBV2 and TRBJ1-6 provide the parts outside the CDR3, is EPEVTQTPSHQVTQMGQEVILRCVPISNHLYFYWYRQILGQKVEFLVSFYNNEISEKSEIFDDQFSVERPDGSNFTLKIRSTKLEDSAMYFCASSGGQSLSPLHFGNGTRLTVT.

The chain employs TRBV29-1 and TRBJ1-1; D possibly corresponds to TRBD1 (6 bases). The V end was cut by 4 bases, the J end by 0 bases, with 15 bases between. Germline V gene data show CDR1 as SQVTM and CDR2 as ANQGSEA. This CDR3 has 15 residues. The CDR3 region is CSVVAGQGMNTEAFF. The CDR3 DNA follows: TGCAGCGTTGTTGCGGGCCAGGGGATGAACACTGAAGCTTTCTTT.

The CDR3 DNA sequence: TGTGCCAGCAGTGACAAGCGACTAGCGGGGGGAGAGACCCAGTACTTC. Translation: CASSDKRLAGGETQYF. The rearrangement joins TRBV6-1 to TRBJ2-5, with 13 bases fitting TRBD2. Per the germline V gene, CDR1 is MNHNS and CDR2 is SASEGT. The J segment lost 4 bases and the V segment lost 3 bases, leaving 5 bases of the junction unmatched. The length of the CDR3 is 16 residues.